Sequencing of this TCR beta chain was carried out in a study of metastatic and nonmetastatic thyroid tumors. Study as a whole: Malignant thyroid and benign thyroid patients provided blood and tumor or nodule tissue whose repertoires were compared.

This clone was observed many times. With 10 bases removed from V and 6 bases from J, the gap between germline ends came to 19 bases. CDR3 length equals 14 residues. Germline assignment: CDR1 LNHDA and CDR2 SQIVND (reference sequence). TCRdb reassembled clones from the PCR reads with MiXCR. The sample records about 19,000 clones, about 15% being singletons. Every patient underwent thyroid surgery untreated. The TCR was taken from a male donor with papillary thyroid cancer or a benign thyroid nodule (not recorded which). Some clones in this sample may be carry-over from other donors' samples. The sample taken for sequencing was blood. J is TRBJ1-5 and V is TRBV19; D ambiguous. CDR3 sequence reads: CATKNTGLLQPQHF. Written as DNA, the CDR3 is TGTGCCACCAAGAATACGGGCCTTCTTCAGCCCCAGCATTTT.